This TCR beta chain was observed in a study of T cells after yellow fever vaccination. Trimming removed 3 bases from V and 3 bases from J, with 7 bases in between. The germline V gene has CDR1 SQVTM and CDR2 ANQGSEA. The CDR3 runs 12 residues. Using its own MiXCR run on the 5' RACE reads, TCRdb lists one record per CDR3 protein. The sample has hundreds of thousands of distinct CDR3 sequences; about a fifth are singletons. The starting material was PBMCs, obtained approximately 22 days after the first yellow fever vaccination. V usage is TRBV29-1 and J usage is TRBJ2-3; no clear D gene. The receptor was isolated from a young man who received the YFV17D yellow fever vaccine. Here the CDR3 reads CSVEFGTDTQYF. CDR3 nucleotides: TGCAGCGTTGAGTTCGGAACAGATACGCAGTATTTT.